The 6 T cell receptor beta chains presented below share a single source sample, sequenced in a study of blood T cell repertoires in COVID-19. The repertoire was sequenced with immunoSEQ multiplex PCR; TCRdb's copy has only in-frame clones and lacks some. The table has hundreds of thousands of clones, approximately 89% seen once. Input material: peripheral blood. The source of these receptors is a man between 18 and 35 years old with COVID-19, enrolled during active disease.

The chain carries TRBV7-6 and TRBJ2-1; 8 bases are shared with TRBD1. Germline V CDR1 and CDR2: SGHVS, FNYEAQ. Trimming cost V 5 bases and J 4 bases; bases outside gene matches: 7. The CDR3 extends over 15 amino acids. The CDR3 bases are TGTGCCAGCAGCCAGTCGACAGGGGCTTACAATGAGCAGTTCTTC. Amino acids: CASSQSTGAYNEQFF.

This chain links TRBV19 with TRBJ1-6, with 9 bases matching TRBD1. The CDR3 consists of 17 residues. The germline V gene has CDR1 LNHDA and CDR2 SQIVND (reference sequence). The V segment lost 6 bases and the J segment 7 bases; nucleotides outside the gene matches: 13. The CDR3 coding sequence is TGTGCCAGTAGACCCTTGGACAGGGGCTCGGGAAATTCACCCCTCCACTTT. It specifies CASRPLDRGSGNSPLHF. Based on the CDR3 plus reference TRBV19 and TRBJ1-6, the full variable domain is DGGITQSPKYLFRKEGQNVTLSCEQNLNHDAMYWYRQDPGQGLRLIYYSQIVNDFQKGDIAEGYSVSREKKESFPLTVTSAQKNPTAFYLCASRPLDRGSGNSPLHFGNGTRLTVT.

The count of this clone is one. The chain recombines TRBV18 with TRBJ2-1; 10 bases align to TRBD1. This CDR3 contains 15 residues. V trimming: 3 bases; J trimming: 7 bases; junction bases outside the gene matches: 6. Germline V gene lookup returns CDR1 KGHSH and CDR2 LQKENI. CDR3 in amino acids: CASSPRTGGGNEQFF. CDR3 DNA sequence: TGTGCCAGCTCACCCCGGACAGGGGGTGGGAATGAGCAGTTCTTC. Full variable domain (missing parts from reference TRBV18 and TRBJ2-1): NAGVMQNPRHLVRRRGQEARLRCSPMKGHSHVYWYRQLPEEGLKFMVYLQKENIIDESGMPKERFSAEFPKEGPSILRIQQVVRGDSAAYFCASSPRTGGGNEQFFGPGTRLTVL.

The chain uses TRBV9 and TRBJ2-3, with TRBD1 identical over 10 bases. CDR3 length: 17 amino acids. The trim removed 3 bases at V and 4 bases at J, leaving 11 bases unmatched. Germline CDR1 and CDR2: SGDLS and YYNGEE. CDR3 in DNA: TGTGCCAGCAGCGCCGTTTTTGCGGGACAGGGGTCAGATACGCAGTATTTT. This sequence encodes CASSAVFAGQGSDTQYF.

V gene TRBV5-5 combines with J gene TRBJ2-1, with a tentative D call TRBD2 (6 bases). There are 16 residues in the CDR3. Trimming left V 4 bases short and J 0 bases short, with 14 bases between. Germline CDR1 and CDR2: SGHKS and YYEKEE (reference sequence). The CDR3 DNA follows: TGTGCCAGCAGCCCCCGGCGGGATACCTCCTACAATGAGCAGTTCTTC. Translating gives CASSPRRDTSYNEQFF. The entire variable domain, with the rest obtained from reference TRBV5-5 and TRBJ2-1, is as follows: DAGVTQSPTHLIKTRGQQVTLRCSPISGHKSVSWYQQVLGQGPQFIFQYYEKEERGRGNFPDRFSARQFPNYSSELNVNALLLGDSALYLCASSPRRDTSYNEQFFGPGTRLTVL.

This chain connects TRBV20-1 to TRBJ2-7; D possibly corresponds to TRBD2 (6 bases). The V gene's germline CDR1 is DFQATT and CDR2 SNEGSKA (reference sequence). The CDR3 runs 13 residues. With 3 bases removed from V and 7 bases from J, the gap between germline ends came to 16 bases. DNA for the CDR3: TGCAGTGCTAGTTGGAGGGGCGAGGGAGAGCAGTACTTC. Encoded protein: CSASWRGEGEQYF.